Following are 10 T cell receptor beta chains from one sample sequenced in a study of T cell clonality in common variable immunodeficiency. The study, taken as a whole, reports: Fewer deletions and N-nucleotide insertions were reportedly seen in common variable immunodeficiency TCR beta sequences.

Data came from immunoSEQ multiplex PCR; TCRdb stores just in-frame clones and leaves some out. The sample was found to contain around 20,000 clones, and every one recurs. Their antigens remain unidentified. Sequenced: peripheral blood mononuclear cells. The receptor source for this set is a human donor with common variable immunodeficiency.

Many counts were recorded for this clone. The CDR3 is cut off 3 residues early in the read; its end comes from the germline J gene. The gene calls are TRBV20-1 and TRBJ2-7, with a tentative D call TRBD1 (5 bases). The CDR3 is 15 residues long. Germline V lookup: CDR1 DFQATT, CDR2 SNEGSKA (reference sequence). V was cut by 1 base and J by 0 bases, with 13 bases left in between. CDR3 region: CSARGPDTSSYEQYF. The CDR3 DNA, read in part, is TGCAGTGCTAGAGGTCCGGACACCAGCTCCTACGAG.

This clone occurred a few times. The DNA read from the CDR3 is TGCGCCAGCAGCTTTGGACAGGGGGCTGAA. This gives the protein CASSFGQGAE. The complete CDR3 protein is CASSFGQGAEAFF. The chain is built from TRBV5-1 and TRBJ1-1; 10 bases align to TRBD1. With the read ending 3 residues before the CDR3 end, the germline J gene is used to fill in that end. V was pared by 2 bases and J by 6 bases, with 1 base of the junction left unmatched. The CDR3 spans 13 residues. The germline V gene encodes CDR1 SGHRS and CDR2 YFSETQ.

This clone appeared many times. The read terminates 3 residues ahead of where the CDR3 ends, so the germline J gene completes it. The chain is built from TRBV28 and TRBJ2-1; 9 nucleotides agree with TRBD2. The V gene end was trimmed by 2 bases and the J gene end by 7 bases; junction bases not matched to a gene: 3. Germline CDR1 MDHEN, CDR2 SYDVKM. There are 14 residues in the CDR3. The CDR3 DNA, read in part, is TGTGCCAGCAGTTTAGGCGGGGGGGGTAATGAG. As protein: CASSLGGGGNE. The whole CDR3 sequence is CASSLGGGGNEQFF. Full variable domain (rest looked up from reference TRBV28 and TRBJ2-1): DVKVTQSSRYLVKRTGEKVFLECVQDMDHENMFWYRQDPGLGLRLIYFSYDVKMKEKGDIPEGYSVSREKKERFSLILESASTNQTSMYLCASSLGGGGNEQFFGPGTRLTVL.

This clone showed up many times. The CDR3 end lies 3 residues beyond the end of the read and is filled in from the germline J gene. This chain uses TRBV2 with TRBJ1-1, with D perhaps matching TRBD1 (5 bases). There are 15 residues in the CDR3. Trimming cost V 6 bases and J 3 bases, with 17 bases left between them. Germline CDR1 and CDR2: SNHLY and FYNNEI. CDR3 residues: CASRGPGVLDTEAFF. The part of the CDR3 DNA that was read is TGTGCCAGCAGAGGACCGGGGGTTTTGGACACTGAA. Drawing the rest from reference TRBV2 and TRBJ1-1, the complete variable domain is EPEVTQTPSHQVTQMGQEVILRCVPISNHLYFYWYRQILGQKVEFLVSFYNNEISEKSEIFDDQFSVERPDGSNFTLKIRSTKLEDSAMYFCASRGPGVLDTEAFFGQGTRLTVV.

At least ten counts were recorded for this clone. The read falls 3 residues short of the CDR3 end, and the missing part is taken from the germline J gene. V gene TRBV19 combines with J gene TRBJ2-1; the match to TRBD1 covers 7 bases. The CDR3 is made up of 13 amino acids. Germline CDR1 and CDR2: LNHDA and SQIVND (reference sequence). Trimming cost V 7 bases and J 4 bases; bases outside gene matches: 4. The CDR3 region is CASTDRAYNEQFF. The CDR3 DNA, read in part, is TGTGCCAGTACAGACAGGGCATACAATGAG.

This clone was seen ten or more times. The read finishes 3 residues shy of the CDR3 end, and the germline J gene is used to complete it. This rearrangement joins TRBV30 to TRBJ1-2; D possibly corresponds to TRBD1 (5 bases). The CDR3 length is 15 residues. V gave up 5 bases and J gave up 1 base, with 17 bases separating them. Germline V CDR1 and CDR2: GTSNPN, SVGIG (reference sequence). The covered CDR3 bases are TGTGCCTGGGAGCCATGGGGCACGGTTAACTATGGC. Its translation is CAWEPWGTVNYG. In full, the CDR3 is CAWEPWGTVNYGYTF.

This clone has a count of ten or more. The sequenced fragment ends 3 residues before the CDR3 boundary, so the rest is inferred from the germline J gene. J is TRBJ1-2 and V is TRBV7-2, with TRBD1 matching over 11 bases. The germline V gene encodes CDR1 SGHTA and CDR2 FQGNSA. J lost 3 bases, V lost 5 bases, and 5 bases had no gene match. The CDR3 is 15 residues long. The sequenced part of the CDR3 DNA is TGTGCCAGCAGCCTACGGACAGGGGGCGACTATGGC. It codes for CASSLRTGGDYG. The full CDR3 is CASSLRTGGDYGYTF.

This clone has ten or more counts. The read stops 3 residues short of the end of the CDR3; the missing end is completed from the germline J gene. The J gene is TRBJ2-3, the V gene TRBV20-1, with 11 nucleotides matching TRBD1. J was trimmed by 5 bases and V by 0 bases; bases with no gene match: 7. Germline V gene lookup returns CDR1 DFQATT and CDR2 SNEGSKA (reference sequence). The CDR3 is made up of 16 amino acids. The CDR3 sequence is CSARDLLDRGQDTQYF. The sequenced part of the CDR3 DNA is TGCAGTGCTAGAGACCTCTTGGACAGGGGGCAAGATACG.

This clone was seen ten or more times. With the read ending 3 residues before the CDR3 end, the germline J gene is used to fill in that end. V usage is TRBV4-1 and J usage is TRBJ2-7; TRBD1 matches at 8 bases. Trimming removed 2 bases from V and 5 bases from J; junction bases left unmatched: 2. The CDR3 loop spans 13 amino acids. Looked up from germline, CDR1 is MGHRA and CDR2 is YSYEKL. The DNA read from the CDR3 is TGCGCCAGCAGCCAACGGACAGGGAACGAG. It is translated as CASSQRTGNE. From start to end, the CDR3 is CASSQRTGNEQYF.

The table lists this clone with many counts. The CDR3 is CASSIGRDYNEQFF. The sequenced CDR3 bases are TGTGCCAGTAGTATTGGGCGTGATTACAATGAG. The V and J genes are TRBV19 and TRBJ2-1, with unresolved D. The CDR3 is cut off 3 residues early in the read; its end comes from the germline J gene. The CDR3 runs to 14 residues. Germline lookup yields CDR1 LNHDA and CDR2 SQIVND (reference sequence). Deletions cut 3 bases from V and 4 bases from J, with 10 bases between.